Given below is one T cell receptor beta chain in context. This entry comes from a study of blood T cell repertoires in COVID-19. Whole-study context: The United States, Italy and Spain supplied acute and convalescent COVID-19 samples. The analysed material was cDNA or gDNA that came from T cells, B-cell-depleted T cells, or PBMCs.

V lost 6 bases and J lost 0, with 12 bases in between. From germline, CDR1 is MGHRA and CDR2 YSYEKL. CDR3 size: 15 residues. Original processing methods: Amplifying reference gene primers gave estimates of nucleated cell counts. Profiled with immunoSEQ multiplex PCR; TCRdb holds only in-frame clones, not every one. Clone size and the V and J calls come from that table; the DNA yielded D and trimming. Altogether a few hundred thousand clones are present, approximately 90% being singletons, with the ten largest covering approximately 1.2%. Participants were aged roughly 18 to 89 years from around 25 US areas.

The chain carries TRBV4-1 and TRBJ1-5; a possible D gene is TRBD1 (6 bases). The clonotype comes from a middle-aged woman with acute COVID-19. Sequences were obtained from PBMCs or T cells enriched from blood (not recorded which). The CDR3 here is CASSGQLHSNQPQHF. CDR3 nucleotide sequence: TGCGCCAGCAGTGGACAGCTCCATAGCAATCAGCCCCAGCATTTT.